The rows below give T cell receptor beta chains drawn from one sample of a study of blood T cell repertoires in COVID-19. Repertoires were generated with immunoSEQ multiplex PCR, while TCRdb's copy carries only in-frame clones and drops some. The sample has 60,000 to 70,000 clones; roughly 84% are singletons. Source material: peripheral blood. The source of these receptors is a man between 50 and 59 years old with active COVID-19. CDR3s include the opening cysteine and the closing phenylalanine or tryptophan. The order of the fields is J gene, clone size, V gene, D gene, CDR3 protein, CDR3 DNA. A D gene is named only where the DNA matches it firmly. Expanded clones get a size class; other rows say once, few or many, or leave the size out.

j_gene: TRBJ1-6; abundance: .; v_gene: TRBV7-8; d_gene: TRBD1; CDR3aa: CASSFSYRGVSGSPLHF; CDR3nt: TGTGCCAGCAGCTTCAGTTACAGGGGAGTTTCTGGGTCACCCCTCCACTTT
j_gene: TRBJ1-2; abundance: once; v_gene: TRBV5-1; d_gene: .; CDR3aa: CASSLDGQIVYGYTF; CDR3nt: TGCGCCAGCAGCTTGGACGGACAGATAGTCTATGGCTACACCTTC
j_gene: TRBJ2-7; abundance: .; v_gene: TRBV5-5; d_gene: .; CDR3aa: CASSPPRAGALTYEQYF; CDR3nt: TGTGCCAGCAGCCCCCCGCGGGCAGGGGCCTTGACCTACGAGCAGTACTTC
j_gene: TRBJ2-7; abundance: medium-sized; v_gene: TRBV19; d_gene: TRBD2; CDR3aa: CASSLSGGYEQYF; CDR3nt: TGTGCCAGTAGCCTCTCGGGAGGCTACGAGCAGTACTTC
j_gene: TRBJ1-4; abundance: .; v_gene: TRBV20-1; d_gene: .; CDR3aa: CSASFQEINEKLFF; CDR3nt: TGCAGTGCTAGTTTCCAGGAAATCAATGAAAAACTGTTTTTT
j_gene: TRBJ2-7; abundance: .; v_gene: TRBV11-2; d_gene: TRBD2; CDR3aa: CASSLEAGFYEQYF; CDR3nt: TGTGCCAGCAGCTTGGAAGCGGGATTCTACGAGCAGTACTTC
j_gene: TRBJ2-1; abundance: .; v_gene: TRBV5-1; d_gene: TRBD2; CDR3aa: CASSTGLGADEQFF; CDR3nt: TGCGCCAGCAGCACGGGACTAGGGGCCGATGAGCAGTTCTTC
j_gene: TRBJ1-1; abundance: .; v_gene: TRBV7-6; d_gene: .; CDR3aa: CASSLVIRGNTEAFF; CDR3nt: TGTGCCAGCAGCTTAGTCATCCGGGGGAACACTGAAGCTTTCTTT
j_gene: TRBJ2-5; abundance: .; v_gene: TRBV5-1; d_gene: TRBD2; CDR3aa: CASSLWAGGNQETQYF; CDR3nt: TGCGCCAGCAGCTTGTGGGCGGGAGGGAACCAAGAGACCCAGTACTTC
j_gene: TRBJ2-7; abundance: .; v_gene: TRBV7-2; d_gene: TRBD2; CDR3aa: CASSSREGAGEQYF; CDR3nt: TGTGCCAGCAGCTCGCGGGAGGGGGCGGGAGAGCAGTACTTC
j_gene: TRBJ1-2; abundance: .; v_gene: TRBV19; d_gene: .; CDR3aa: CASKPAGYAYGYTF; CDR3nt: TGTGCCAGTAAACCTGCAGGGTATGCCTATGGCTACACCTTC
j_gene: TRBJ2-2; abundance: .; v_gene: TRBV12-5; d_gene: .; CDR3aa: CASGLFDRPPNTGELFF; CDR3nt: TGTGCTAGTGGTTTGTTCGACAGGCCACCGAACACCGGGGAGCTGTTTTTT
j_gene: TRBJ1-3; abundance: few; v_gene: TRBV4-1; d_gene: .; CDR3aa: CASSQDRGTGNTIYF; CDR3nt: TGCGCCAGCAGCCAAGATCGAGGGACTGGAAACACCATATATTTT
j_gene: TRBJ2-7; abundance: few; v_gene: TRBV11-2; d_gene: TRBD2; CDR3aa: CASSITRTSRYEQYF; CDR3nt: TGTGCCAGCAGCATAACCAGGACTAGCCGCTACGAGCAGTACTTC
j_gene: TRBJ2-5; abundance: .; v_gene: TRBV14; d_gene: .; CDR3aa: CASSLRGETQYF; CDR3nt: TGTGCCAGCAGCCTCAGAGGGGAGACCCAGTACTTC
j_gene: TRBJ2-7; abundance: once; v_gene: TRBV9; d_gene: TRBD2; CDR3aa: CASSVGGSGRTQYF; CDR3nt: TGTGCCAGCAGCGTAGGTGGTAGCGGGAGGACGCAGTACTTC
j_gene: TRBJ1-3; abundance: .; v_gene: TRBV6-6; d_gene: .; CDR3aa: CASSYSTAANGNTIYF; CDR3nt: TGTGCCAGCAGTTACTCGACTGCGGCTAATGGAAACACCATATATTTT
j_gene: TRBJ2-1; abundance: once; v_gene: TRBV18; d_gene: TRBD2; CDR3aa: CASSPVGTSGPNEQFF; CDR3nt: TGTGCCAGCTCACCAGTAGGGACTAGCGGCCCTAATGAGCAGTTCTTC
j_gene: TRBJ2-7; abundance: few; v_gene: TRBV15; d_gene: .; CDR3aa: CATSRDRGREQYF; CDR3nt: TGTGCCACCAGCAGAGATCGGGGGAGGGAGCAGTACTTC
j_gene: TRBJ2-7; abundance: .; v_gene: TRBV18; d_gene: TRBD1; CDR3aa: CASSSDRGPLEQYF; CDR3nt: TGTGCCAGCTCATCGGACAGGGGGCCTCTCGAGCAGTACTTC
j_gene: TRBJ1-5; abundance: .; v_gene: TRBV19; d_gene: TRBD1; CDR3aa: CASSMGRGRKGQPQHF; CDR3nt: TGTGCCAGTAGTATGGGTAGGGGGCGCAAAGGTCAGCCCCAGCATTTT
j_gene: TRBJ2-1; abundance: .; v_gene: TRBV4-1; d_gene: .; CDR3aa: CASSQDREYNEQFF; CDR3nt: TGCGCCAGCAGCCAAGATCGGGAATACAATGAGCAGTTCTTC
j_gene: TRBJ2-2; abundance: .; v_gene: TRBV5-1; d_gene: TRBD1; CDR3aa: CASSPGQGPIGELFF; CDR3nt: TGCGCCAGCAGCCCGGGACAGGGGCCCATCGGGGAGCTGTTTTTT
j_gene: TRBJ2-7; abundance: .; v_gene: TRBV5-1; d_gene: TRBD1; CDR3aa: CASSIQGYYEQYF; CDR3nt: TGCGCCAGCAGCATACAGGGGTACTACGAGCAGTACTTC
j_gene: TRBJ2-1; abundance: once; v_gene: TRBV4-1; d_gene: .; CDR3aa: CASSRQPYNEQFF; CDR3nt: TGCGCCAGCAGCCGACAGCCTTACAATGAGCAGTTCTTC